A single sample gave rise to the 9 T cell receptor beta chains below, sequenced in a study of blood T cell repertoires in COVID-19. Sequencing was performed with immunoSEQ multiplex PCR; in TCRdb, only in-frame clones are kept and a portion is missing. Among over 40,000 clones listed, 86% were seen once. Input material: peripheral blood. The receptors were sampled from a man older than 75 with acute or convalescent COVID-19.

The chain recombines TRBV2 with TRBJ2-1; TRBD1 matches at 8 bases. CDR1 and CDR2 from the germline V gene are SNHLY and FYNNEI. The ends lost 4 bases at V and 5 bases at J; junction bases unmatched: 4. The CDR3 totals 14 residues. The CDR3 loop reads CASSGGTGHNEQFF. CDR3 coding DNA: TGTGCCAGCAGTGGGGGGACAGGCCACAATGAGCAGTTCTTC.

This chain joins TRBV18 and TRBJ1-2; maybe TRBD1 (6 bases). V dropped 4 bases and J dropped 2 bases, with 20 bases sitting between them. This CDR3 has 17 amino acids. CDR1 is KGHSH and CDR2 is LQKENI in the germline V gene. The DNA of the CDR3 is TGTGCCAGCTCACTCAGGACAGAAGTTTCCTTCAACTATGGCTACACCTTC. This gives the protein CASSLRTEVSFNYGYTF.

This sequence joins TRBV18 and TRBJ1-1; no definite D call. This CDR3 has 14 residues. Germline CDR1 is KGHSH and CDR2 is LQKENI. Trimming removed 2 bases at V and 1 base at J, with 8 bases between. CDR3 nucleotide sequence: TGTGCCAGCTCACCAACCCCAGGGAACACTGAAGCTTTCTTT. It is translated as CASSPTPGNTEAFF. Full variable domain (missing parts from reference TRBV18 and TRBJ1-1): NAGVMQNPRHLVRRRGQEARLRCSPMKGHSHVYWYRQLPEEGLKFMVYLQKENIIDESGMPKERFSAEFPKEGPSILRIQQVVRGDSAAYFCASSPTPGNTEAFFGQGTRLTVV.

The J gene is TRBJ2-4, the V gene TRBV4-3; D perhaps matches TRBD2 (5 bases). Trimming pared 2 bases from V and 5 bases from J, leaving 22 bases between. This CDR3 is built from 18 residues. Germline CDR1 and CDR2: LGHNA and YSLEER. Here the CDR3 reads CASSQQNLGGTIQNIQYF. The CDR3 bases are TGCGCCAGCAGCCAACAAAACCTCGGAGGAACGATCCAAAACATTCAGTACTTC.

This clone was seen a handful of times. The chain uses TRBV10-1 and TRBJ2-7; perhaps TRBD1 as D (5 bases). V was pared by 7 bases and J by 0 bases, with 22 bases between. The CDR3 runs to 17 residues. CDR1 and CDR2 from the germline V gene are WNHNN and SYGVQD (reference sequence). The CDR3 region has the DNA TGCGCCAGCATTAGGGTAAAACAGGTCGGCACCTCCTACGAGCAGTACTTC. Protein sequence: CASIRVKQVGTSYEQYF.

The chain links TRBV5-4 to TRBJ2-1; 9 nucleotides match TRBD2. There are 17 residues in the CDR3. Germline-derived CDR1 and CDR2 are SGHNT and YYREEE (reference sequence). Unmatched junction bases numbered 13, after V lost 4 bases and J lost 5 bases. CDR3 in DNA: TGTGCCAGCAGCGTAAAAACCCGGGCGGGGGGGAACAATGAGCAGTTCTTC. It translates to CASSVKTRAGGNNEQFF.

The chain couples TRBV4-1 to TRBJ1-2, with 8 bases matching TRBD1. The CDR3 runs 13 residues. Trimming cost V 4 bases and J 4 bases; bases outside gene matches: 2. Germline CDR1 reads MGHRA; CDR2 reads YSYEKL. The CDR3 sequence: CASSLGQGYGYTF. The CDR3 bases are TGCGCCAGCAGCCTCGGACAGGGCTATGGCTACACCTTC.

This clone was found once. This chain links TRBV6-1 with TRBJ2-1; a weak D match, TRBD2 (6 bases). The CDR3 extends over 16 amino acids. CDR1 MNHNS and CDR2 SASEGT come from the germline V gene. V gave up 3 bases and J gave up 10 bases, with 22 bases separating them. The DNA for the CDR3 is TGTGCCAGCAGTGACCAAGGAGCGGAGGGAGTTGCCGAGCAGTTCTTC. This sequence encodes CASSDQGAEGVAEQFF.

The V call is TRBV9, the J call TRBJ2-3; 9 bases are a match to TRBD1. There are 15 residues in the CDR3. V was pared by 3 bases and J by 0 bases, with 2 bases of the junction left unmatched. Germline V gene lookup returns CDR1 SGDLS and CDR2 YYNGEE. The CDR3 here is CASSAGTGSTDTQYF. The DNA for the CDR3 is TGTGCCAGCAGCGCCGGGACAGGGAGCACAGATACGCAGTATTTT.